A selection of T cell receptor beta chains follows, all from one sample in a study of spatial heterogeneity in lung cancer. Each CDR3 protein gets one entry after TCRdb re-called the 5' RACE reads with MiXCR. The sample has roughly 7,000 distinct CDR3 sequences, under 3.5% seen once. The specimen comprised lung tumor tissue, sampled at surgery. The receptor source for this set is a male donor with early-stage non-small cell lung cancer. Both conserved end residues are part of each CDR3. The D gene is left open where the match is weak. Rows may omit the clone size; those that give it use once, few, many or a size class.

d_call: TRBD1; v_call: TRBV6-6; clone_size: many; cdr3_length: 14; j_call: TRBJ2-2; cdr3_nt: TGTGCCAGCACCAACCTAGACAGGGCCGGGGAGCTGTTTTTT; cdr3_aa: CASTNLDRAGELFF
d_call: .; v_call: TRBV20-1; clone_size: medium-sized; cdr3_length: 14; j_call: TRBJ1-4; cdr3_nt: TGCAGTGCATCTCAGGGAGGCGGGTATGAAAAACTGTTTTTT; cdr3_aa: CSASQGGGYEKLFF
d_call: .; v_call: TRBV7-8; clone_size: many; cdr3_length: 15; j_call: TRBJ1-2; cdr3_nt: TGTGCCAGCAGCTCCTATTTAGCAAACAGGTATGGCTACACCTTC; cdr3_aa: CASSSYLANRYGYTF
d_call: .; v_call: TRBV6-5; clone_size: many; cdr3_length: 15; j_call: TRBJ1-1; cdr3_nt: TGTGCCAGCAGTTACGCACTGGGGGGGAGAACTGAAGCTTTCTTT; cdr3_aa: CASSYALGGRTEAFF
d_call: TRBD1; v_call: TRBV11-2; clone_size: many; cdr3_length: 17; j_call: TRBJ1-1; cdr3_nt: TGTGCCAGCAGCTTAGCGGCCGGACAGGGAAGGGACACTGAAGCTTTCTTT; cdr3_aa: CASSLAAGQGRDTEAFF
d_call: .; v_call: TRBV12-3/TRBV12-4; clone_size: .; cdr3_length: 15; j_call: TRBJ1-1; cdr3_nt: TGTGCCAGCAGGGACTCGGGACTCCCGAACACTGAAGCTTTCTTT; cdr3_aa: CASRDSGLPNTEAFF
d_call: .; v_call: TRBV24-1; clone_size: .; cdr3_length: 19; j_call: TRBJ2-7; cdr3_nt: TGTGCCACCAGCACCGTTCCAGGACAATTAATCCGGAGCTCCTACGAGCAGTACTTC; cdr3_aa: CATSTVPGQLIRSSYEQYF
d_call: .; v_call: TRBV29-1; clone_size: medium-sized; cdr3_length: 13; j_call: TRBJ2-5; cdr3_nt: TGCAGCGTTGTGTCCACCCCCCGGGAGACCCAGTACTTC; cdr3_aa: CSVVSTPRETQYF
d_call: .; v_call: TRBV30; clone_size: .; cdr3_length: 14; j_call: TRBJ1-1; cdr3_nt: TGTGCCTGGAGTGTACTTGATAGATGCACTGAAGCTTTCTTT; cdr3_aa: CAWSVLDRCTEAFF
d_call: TRBD2; v_call: TRBV20-1; clone_size: many; cdr3_length: 18; j_call: TRBJ2-3; cdr3_nt: TGCAGTGCTAGGCCCCTCAGCGGGACTAGGGATATCACAGATACGCAGTATTTT; cdr3_aa: CSARPLSGTRDITDTQYF
d_call: TRBD1; v_call: TRBV2; clone_size: many; cdr3_length: 19; j_call: TRBJ2-7; cdr3_nt: TGTGCCAGCAGTGAAGCGCTTGGTAAAGGGACAGGGAGCTCCTACGAGCAGTACTTC; cdr3_aa: CASSEALGKGTGSSYEQYF
d_call: .; v_call: TRBV20-1; clone_size: many; cdr3_length: 14; j_call: TRBJ1-2; cdr3_nt: TGCAGTGCCCACCCAGGAAGCCCGTACTATGGCTACACCTTC; cdr3_aa: CSAHPGSPYYGYTF
d_call: .; v_call: TRBV7-8; clone_size: medium-sized; cdr3_length: 17; j_call: TRBJ2-1; cdr3_nt: TGTGCCAGCAGCCTTAGTGCCGGGACCTCCTCCTACAATGAGCAGTTCTTC; cdr3_aa: CASSLSAGTSSYNEQFF
d_call: TRBD2; v_call: TRBV4-2; clone_size: many; cdr3_length: 16; j_call: TRBJ2-1; cdr3_nt: TGTGCCAGCAGCCAAGAGGGACTAGCGACCTACAATGAGCAGTTCTTC; cdr3_aa: CASSQEGLATYNEQFF